This is a list of T cell receptor beta chains from one sample in a study of T cells in Graves' hyperthyroidism and ophthalmopathy. TCRdb ran MiXCR on the multiplex PCR reads and lists one entry per CDR3 protein. The sample holds about 95,000 distinct CDR3 sequences, around 37% seen once. Sequencing input: peripheral blood or thyroid tissue (not recorded which). The receptors shown here come from a woman in her 30s with Graves' hyperthyroidism. The CDR3 runs from the conserved cysteine through the conserved F or W. The D gene is left open where the match is weak. The size of a clone is reported for some rows only, either as once, few or many, or as a class for expanded clones.

j_call: TRBJ2-3; clone_size: -; d_call: TRBD2; v_call: TRBV5-1; cdr3_aa: CASRGLAGGADTQYF; cdr3_nt: TGCGCCAGCCGTGGACTAGCGGGAGGCGCAGATACGCAGTATTTT
j_call: TRBJ1-2; clone_size: many; d_call: -; v_call: TRBV12-3/TRBV12-4; cdr3_aa: CASSLGVGLYGYTF; cdr3_nt: TGTGCCAGCAGTTTAGGGGTAGGGCTTTATGGCTACACCTTC
j_call: TRBJ1-6; clone_size: many; d_call: -; v_call: TRBV19; cdr3_aa: CASTRVRSPLHF; cdr3_nt: TGTGCCAGTACCCGCGTAAGATCACCCCTCCACTTT
j_call: TRBJ2-3; clone_size: many; d_call: TRBD2; v_call: TRBV7-8; cdr3_aa: CASSSSTGTSGDASTDTQYF; cdr3_nt: TGTGCCAGCAGTTCTTCTACCGGGACTAGCGGCGACGCTAGCACAGATACGCAGTATTTT
j_call: TRBJ2-5; clone_size: once; d_call: TRBD2; v_call: TRBV7-2; cdr3_aa: CASSSRLAGVAQTQYF; cdr3_nt: TGTGCCAGCAGTTCGAGACTAGCGGGGGTCGCGCAGACCCAGTACTTC
j_call: TRBJ2-2; clone_size: many; d_call: -; v_call: TRBV7-3; cdr3_aa: CASSAGTTGELFF; cdr3_nt: TGTGCCAGCAGCGCGGGGACCACCGGGGAGCTGTTTTTT
j_call: TRBJ1-2; clone_size: -; d_call: -; v_call: TRBV7-8; cdr3_aa: CASPPRDTAYGYTF; cdr3_nt: TGTGCCAGCCCCCCCCGGGACACGGCCTATGGCTACACCTTC
j_call: TRBJ2-7; clone_size: -; d_call: -; v_call: TRBV7-3; cdr3_aa: CASGNGPYEQYF; cdr3_nt: TGTGCCAGCGGTAACGGCCCCTACGAGCAGTACTTC
j_call: TRBJ1-4; clone_size: -; d_call: -; v_call: TRBV5-1; cdr3_aa: CASSPRWSGHWEKLCF; cdr3_nt: TGCGCCAGCAGCCCACGCTGGTCTGGGCACTGGGAAAAACTGTGTTTT
j_call: TRBJ2-7; clone_size: many; d_call: -; v_call: TRBV5-1; cdr3_aa: CASSFGIEQYF; cdr3_nt: TGCGCCAGCAGCTTTGGTATCGAGCAGTACTTC
j_call: TRBJ2-2; clone_size: -; d_call: -; v_call: TRBV15; cdr3_aa: CATSRDRRVTYQAGELFF; cdr3_nt: TGTGCCACCAGCAGAGATAGGAGAGTGACATATCAAGCCGGGGAGCTGTTTTTT
j_call: TRBJ2-7; clone_size: -; d_call: TRBD2; v_call: TRBV9; cdr3_aa: CASSVTSGSYEQYF; cdr3_nt: TGTGCCAGCAGCGTCACTAGCGGCTCCTACGAGCAGTACTTC
j_call: TRBJ1-4; clone_size: many; d_call: -; v_call: TRBV7-9; cdr3_aa: CASGLFRGSHNEKLFF; cdr3_nt: TGTGCCAGCGGCCTTTTCCGGGGGAGCCATAATGAAAAACTGTTTTTT
j_call: TRBJ2-5; clone_size: once; d_call: TRBD2; v_call: TRBV7-2; cdr3_aa: CASRVGREETQYF; cdr3_nt: TGTGCCAGCAGAGTTGGGCGGGAGGAGACCCAGTACTTC
j_call: TRBJ1-1; clone_size: many; d_call: -; v_call: TRBV5-1; cdr3_aa: CASSAQSTEAFF; cdr3_nt: TGCGCCAGCAGCGCACAGTCCACTGAAGCTTTCTTT
j_call: TRBJ1-2; clone_size: -; d_call: -; v_call: TRBV7-6; cdr3_aa: CASSPYRGQPCSYTF; cdr3_nt: TGTGCCAGCAGCCCGTATCGAGGACAGCCCTGTAGCTACACCTTC
j_call: TRBJ1-1; clone_size: many; d_call: TRBD1; v_call: TRBV28; cdr3_aa: CASSSTGGGPEAFF; cdr3_nt: TGTGCCAGCAGTTCCACAGGGGGCGGGCCTGAAGCTTTCTTT
j_call: TRBJ2-7; clone_size: many; d_call: TRBD2; v_call: TRBV20-1; cdr3_aa: CSASGRAYEQYF; cdr3_nt: TGCAGTGCTAGCGGGAGGGCCTACGAGCAGTACTTC
j_call: TRBJ1-1; clone_size: many; d_call: -; v_call: TRBV24-1; cdr3_aa: CATSDTGMNTEAFF; cdr3_nt: TGTGCCACCAGTGACACAGGGATGAACACTGAAGCTTTCTTT
j_call: TRBJ1-2; clone_size: many; d_call: -; v_call: TRBV6-5; cdr3_aa: CASRRGVANYGYTF; cdr3_nt: TGTGCCAGCAGACGCGGGGTAGCTAACTATGGCTACACCTTC
j_call: TRBJ2-7; clone_size: -; d_call: TRBD2; v_call: TRBV7-9; cdr3_aa: CASSSTGLAVGEQYF; cdr3_nt: TGTGCCAGCAGCTCCACGGGACTAGCGGTTGGCGAGCAGTACTTC
j_call: TRBJ2-5; clone_size: -; d_call: TRBD1; v_call: TRBV20-1; cdr3_aa: CSARQGQETQYF; cdr3_nt: TGCAGTGCTCGACAGGGCCAAGAGACCCAGTACTTC
j_call: TRBJ2-7; clone_size: -; d_call: TRBD2; v_call: TRBV4-2; cdr3_aa: CASSPDPGLAGGPYEQYF; cdr3_nt: TGTGCCAGCAGCCCAGATCCGGGACTAGCGGGAGGTCCCTACGAGCAGTACTTC
j_call: TRBJ1-2; clone_size: many; d_call: -; v_call: TRBV6-6; cdr3_aa: CASSYSGVGKGDGYTF; cdr3_nt: TGTGCCAGCAGTTACTCGGGTGTAGGCAAAGGAGATGGCTACACCTTC
j_call: TRBJ2-7; clone_size: -; d_call: TRBD1; v_call: TRBV5-1; cdr3_aa: CASSNGTGMYEQYF; cdr3_nt: TGCGCCAGCAGCAACGGGACAGGGATGTACGAGCAGTACTTC
j_call: TRBJ2-5; clone_size: -; d_call: TRBD1; v_call: TRBV7-2; cdr3_aa: CASRRQGATQETQYF; cdr3_nt: TGCGCCAGCAGGAGACAGGGGGCAACCCAAGAGACCCAGTACTTC
j_call: TRBJ1-2; clone_size: -; d_call: -; v_call: TRBV20-1; cdr3_aa: CSAAGAGGYAF; cdr3_nt: TGCAGCGCGGCAGGGGCGGGGGGCTACGCCTTC
j_call: TRBJ1-1; clone_size: -; d_call: -; v_call: TRBV29-1; cdr3_aa: CSVSTWAGGTEAFF; cdr3_nt: TGCAGCGTTTCGACATGGGCCGGAGGCACTGAAGCTTTCTTT
j_call: TRBJ2-2; clone_size: many; d_call: -; v_call: TRBV12-3/TRBV12-4; cdr3_aa: CASSTDDSTGELFF; cdr3_nt: TGTGCCAGCAGTACCGATGACAGCACCGGGGAGCTGTTTTTT
j_call: TRBJ2-7; clone_size: -; d_call: -; v_call: TRBV2; cdr3_aa: CASLGQGIGHEQYF; cdr3_nt: TGTGCCAGCCTGGGGCAGGGGATCGGGCACGAGCAGTACTTC
j_call: TRBJ1-2; clone_size: many; d_call: TRBD1; v_call: TRBV7-9; cdr3_aa: CASSPGQAGYTF; cdr3_nt: TGTGCCAGCAGCCCTGGACAGGCGGGCTACACCTTC
j_call: TRBJ2-3; clone_size: many; d_call: -; v_call: TRBV6-5; cdr3_aa: CASRRTFTDTQYF; cdr3_nt: TGTGCCAGCAGACGAACGTTCACAGATACGCAGTATTTT
j_call: TRBJ2-2; clone_size: few; d_call: -; v_call: TRBV30; cdr3_aa: CAWSRDTGELFF; cdr3_nt: TGTGCCTGGAGTCGGGACACCGGGGAGCTGTTTTTT
j_call: TRBJ1-2; clone_size: -; d_call: TRBD1; v_call: TRBV6-6; cdr3_aa: CASSYGTGNYGYTF; cdr3_nt: TGTGCCAGCAGTTACGGGACAGGAAACTATGGCTACACCTTC
j_call: TRBJ1-2; clone_size: -; d_call: TRBD1; v_call: TRBV24-1; cdr3_aa: CATSDSGTGDGYTF; cdr3_nt: TGTGCCACCAGTGATTCCGGGACAGGGGATGGCTACACCTTC
j_call: TRBJ2-5; clone_size: many; d_call: TRBD1; v_call: TRBV2; cdr3_aa: CASSEQGAYQETQYF; cdr3_nt: TGTGCCAGCAGTGAACAGGGGGCCTATCAAGAGACCCAGTACTTC
j_call: TRBJ1-1; clone_size: many; d_call: -; v_call: TRBV15; cdr3_aa: CATSRDSRGTEAFF; cdr3_nt: TGTGCCACCAGCAGAGACAGTCGAGGCACTGAAGCTTTCTTT
j_call: TRBJ2-7; clone_size: -; d_call: -; v_call: TRBV19; cdr3_aa: CACSTWDETESEQYF; cdr3_nt: TGTGCCTGTAGTACCTGGGACGAGACCGAGTCCGAGCAGTACTTC
j_call: TRBJ1-3; clone_size: many; d_call: -; v_call: TRBV9; cdr3_aa: CASSGSTGPTGGNTIYF; cdr3_nt: TGTGCCAGCAGCGGAAGTACCGGGCCCACGGGTGGAAACACCATATATTTT
j_call: TRBJ1-5; clone_size: medium-sized; d_call: -; v_call: TRBV2; cdr3_aa: CASSEDSPGAQHF; cdr3_nt: TGTGCCAGCAGCGAAGACTCTCCCGGGGCCCAGCATTTT
j_call: TRBJ2-7; clone_size: many; d_call: TRBD1; v_call: TRBV5-5; cdr3_aa: CASSLGGQGLYEQYF; cdr3_nt: TGTGCCAGCAGCTTGGGGGGACAGGGTCTCTACGAGCAGTACTTC
j_call: TRBJ1-5; clone_size: many; d_call: -; v_call: TRBV2; cdr3_aa: CASNVEREGGLAPQHF; cdr3_nt: TGTGCCAGCAACGTTGAACGGGAAGGGGGGTTGGCGCCCCAGCATTTT
j_call: TRBJ2-6; clone_size: many; d_call: -; v_call: TRBV12-3/TRBV12-4; cdr3_aa: CASSPGYSGANVLTF; cdr3_nt: TGTGCCAGCAGTCCAGGGTACTCTGGGGCCAACGTCCTGACTTTC
j_call: TRBJ1-6; clone_size: -; d_call: TRBD1; v_call: TRBV20-1; cdr3_aa: CSARPGTGGSPLHF; cdr3_nt: TGCAGTGCTAGGCCCGGGACAGGCGGTTCACCCCTCCACTTT
j_call: TRBJ1-2; clone_size: few; d_call: -; v_call: TRBV15; cdr3_aa: CATSSDAQVYGYTF; cdr3_nt: TGTGCCACCAGCAGTGACGCACAGGTCTATGGCTACACCTTC